Below, 27 T cell receptor beta chains from the same sample are listed, as sequenced in a study of CD8+CD57+ T cells in acquired aplastic anemia. Genomic DNA templated the TCR beta VDJ and CDR3 profiling. TCRdb reanalysed the reads using MiXCR and keeps one entry per CDR3 protein. The table has hundreds of thousands of distinct CDR3 sequences, around 30% seen once. The authors sequenced patients whose flow cytometry had shown CD8+CD57+ cell expansion. Sequenced sample: sorted CD4+, CD8+, or CD8+CD57+ T cells (not recorded which) from PBMCs. The receptors here all came from a human donor with aplastic anemia.

This CDR3 reads CASSVELQGVREQYF. The CDR3 DNA is TGTGCCAGCAGCGTAGAGCTACAGGGGGTTAGGGAGCAGTACTTC. The chain uses TRBV7-2 and TRBJ2-7, with TRBD1 matching over 8 bases. This CDR3 has 15 residues. CDR1 and CDR2 (germline): SGHTA, FQGNSA. V lost 5 bases and J lost 7; bases outside the gene matches: 13.

V and J are TRBV10-1 and TRBJ2-3; 10 bases are shared with TRBD1. V lost 6 bases and J lost 3; bases outside the gene matches: 6. The CDR3 sequence is 15 residues long. Germline CDR1 WNHNN, CDR2 SYGVQD (reference sequence). The CDR3 nucleotides are TGCGCCAGCAGCCGGGACAGGGGAGAGACAGATACGCAGTATTTT. Protein sequence: CASSRDRGETDTQYF.

This clonotype appeared a few times. J is TRBJ1-5 and V is TRBV7-2; perhaps TRBD1 as D (5 bases). Trimming removed 11 bases from V and 8 bases from J, with 16 bases in between. This CDR3 is 12 amino acids long. The germline gives CDR1 SGHTA, CDR2 FQGNSA. The CDR3 DNA sequence: TGTGCCTGGAGTGTGAAGACAGAGCCCCAGCATTTT. This codes for CAWSVKTEPQHF.

This clonotype appeared many times. The gene calls are TRBV15 and TRBJ2-1; TRBD2 matches 7 bases. The CDR3 sequence is 15 residues long. Losses at the gene ends were 1 base for V and 9 bases for J; bases not matched to a gene: 9. Germline values: CDR1 LNHNV, CDR2 YYDKDF (reference sequence). CDR3 loop: CATSRVGGREAEQFF. In DNA, the CDR3 is TGTGCCACCAGCAGAGTGGGAGGGAGGGAGGCTGAGCAGTTCTTC.

This clonotype was detected many times. The chain joins TRBV19 to TRBJ2-7, with TRBD1 matching over 7 bases. Germline CDR1 LNHDA, CDR2 SQIVND (reference sequence). The CDR3 runs to 14 residues. Trimming took 5 bases from V and 3 from J; bases not matched to a gene: 7. This CDR3 is CASSVNRDSYEQYF. The CDR3 DNA reads as TGTGCCAGTAGTGTCAATCGGGACAGCTACGAGCAGTACTTC.

The chain recombines TRBV19 with TRBJ1-5, with unresolved D. Trimming cost V 3 bases and J 7 bases, with 10 bases left between them. The CDR3 is 13 residues long. Germline lookup yields CDR1 LNHDA and CDR2 SQIVND (reference sequence). CDR3 in DNA: TGTGCCAGTAGTATTGAACGGGAACAGCCCCAGCATTTT. This gives the protein CASSIEREQPQHF.

For this clonotype: Possible read error: a much larger clone is one base away. This chain joins TRBV5-6 and TRBJ1-6; 8 bases map to TRBD1. The CDR3 runs 13 residues. The germline CDR1 and CDR2 sequences are SGHDT and YYEEEE. The CDR3 sequence: CAGSPRTGRPLHF. Written as DNA, the CDR3 is TGTGCCGGCAGCCCGAGGACAGGGAGGCCCCTCCACTTT.

The chain links TRBV9 to TRBJ2-3; TRBD2 matches 8 bases. This CDR3 is built from 16 residues. V was pared by 0 bases and J by 3 bases, with 6 bases of the junction left unmatched. Germline loops: CDR1 SGDLS, CDR2 YYNGEE. DNA for the CDR3: TGTGCCAGCAGCGTAGACCGGGGGGGAGGGACAGATACGCAGTATTTT. Its translation is CASSVDRGGGTDTQYF.

This rearrangement joins TRBV9 to TRBJ2-3, with TRBD2 as a possible D gene (5 bases). V dropped 0 bases and J dropped 6 bases, with 14 bases sitting between them. The CDR3 totals 15 residues. Looked up from germline, CDR1 is SGDLS and CDR2 is YYNGEE. Written as DNA, the CDR3 is TGTGCCAGCAGCGTAGTCGCTAGCCGTTCGGATACGCAGTATTTT. It encodes CASSVVASRSDTQYF. The full variable domain, completed using reference TRBV9 and TRBJ2-3, is DSGVTQTPKHLITATGQRVTLRCSPRSGDLSVYWYQQSLDQGLQFLIQYYNGEERAKGNILERFSAQQFPDLHSELNLSSLELGDSALYFCASSVVASRSDTQYFGPGTRLTVL.

The V gene is TRBV25-1, the J gene TRBJ1-1; tentative D call: TRBD1 (5 bases). The ends were cut back, 5 bases at V and 2 bases at J, with 21 bases in the middle. CDR1 is MGHDK and CDR2 is SYGVNS in the germline V gene. This CDR3 region has 17 residues. The CDR3 sequence: CASSRNRLNSGNTEAFF. CDR3 nucleotides: TGTGCCAGCAGTAGAAACAGGCTAAACTCTGGAAACACTGAAGCTTTCTTT.

The J gene is TRBJ2-7, the V gene TRBV19; tentative D call: TRBD2 (5 bases). This CDR3 contains 16 residues. Germline V gene lookup returns CDR1 LNHDA and CDR2 SQIVND (reference sequence). The ends were cut back, 3 bases at V and 0 bases at J, with 15 bases in the middle. The CDR3 coding sequence is TGTGCCAGTAGTATGGGCCGAGGGAAATACTCCTACGAGCAGTACTTC. It is translated as CASSMGRGKYSYEQYF.

This clonotype was found a few times. The V call is TRBV27, the J call TRBJ1-1, with D unresolved. CDR3 length: 13 residues. V lost 4 bases, J lost 3 bases, and 9 bases lay in between. CDR1 is MNHEY and CDR2 is SMNVEV in the germline V gene (reference sequence). The chain's CDR3 is CASSSGGYTEAFF. The CDR3 DNA follows: TGTGCCAGCAGTTCGGGCGGATACACTGAAGCTTTCTTT.

This clonotype was observed a handful of times. The rearrangement uses TRBV4-3 and TRBJ1-1; TRBD1 agrees at 8 bases. With 0 bases clipped from V and 4 bases from J, the junction kept 4 bases outside the gene matches. This CDR3 region has 15 residues. Per the germline V gene, CDR1 is LGHNA and CDR2 is YSLEER. The CDR3 DNA is TGCGCCAGCAGCCAAGAACTGGACAGGGTCACTGAAGCTTTCTTT. The encoded protein is CASSQELDRVTEAFF.

CDR3 bases: TGTGCCAGCAGCCTTGATAGGACAGGGGCCCAAGAGACCCAGTACTTC. Translation: CASSLDRTGAQETQYF. J is TRBJ2-5 and V is TRBV25-1; the match to TRBD1 covers 9 bases. Germline values: CDR1 MGHDK, CDR2 SYGVNS. This CDR3 has 16 amino acids. V dropped 6 bases and J dropped 1; count of bases not matched to a gene: 9.

This clonotype came up many times. V is TRBV19 and J is TRBJ1-2; TRBD1 matches 9 bases. The CDR3 length is 14 residues. In germline, CDR1 is LNHDA, CDR2 SQIVND (reference sequence). J gave up 8 bases and V 5 bases, and 9 bases lay outside the gene matches. The CDR3 here is CASSFRDRESGYTF. CDR3 DNA: TGTGCCAGTAGTTTCCGGGACAGGGAGAGCGGCTACACCTTC.

This clonotype was counted at least ten times. The chain combines TRBV13 with TRBJ1-2, with 7 positions matching TRBD1. The CDR3 length is 14 residues. Germline assignment: CDR1 PRHDT and CDR2 FYEKMQ (reference sequence). V lost 2 bases and J lost 6; bases outside the gene matches: 6. Written as DNA, the CDR3 is TGTGCCAGCAGCTTAAGGCAGGGGGTCAATGGCTACACCTTC. Protein sequence: CASSLRQGVNGYTF.

The chain is built from TRBV10-3 and TRBJ1-2; 8 nucleotides line up with TRBD1. The germline CDR1 and CDR2 sequences are ENHRY and SYGVKD. After removal of 5 bases from V and 2 bases from J, the junction contained 1 base not matched to a gene. The CDR3 has 13 amino acids. CDR3 residues: CAISPGGNYGYTF. CDR3 bases: TGTGCCATCAGTCCAGGGGGCAACTATGGCTACACCTTC.

A few counts support this clonotype. The gene calls are TRBV2 and TRBJ2-7; 9 bases match TRBD1. CDR3 length: 14 residues. Germline V gene data show CDR1 as SNHLY and CDR2 as FYNNEI. Unmatched junction bases numbered 9, after V lost 7 bases and J lost 5 bases. The CDR3 reads CASTSPGQGDEQYF. CDR3 sequence (DNA): TGTGCCAGCACCTCACCGGGACAGGGCGACGAGCAGTACTTC.

This clonotype occurred many times. V and J are TRBV20-1 and TRBJ1-1; D is perhaps TRBD1 (5 bases). Germline CDR1 is DFQATT and CDR2 is SNEGSKA (reference sequence). With 7 bases removed from V and 3 bases from J, the gap between germline ends came to 9 bases. The CDR3 is made up of 11 amino acids. CDR3 in DNA: TGCAGTGGCGGGGGTTACACTGAAGCTTTCTTT. Residues: CSGGGYTEAFF.

This clonotype turned up a few times. The chain uses TRBV11-2 and TRBJ2-5, with a possible D match to TRBD2 (7 bases). Germline loops: CDR1 SGHAT, CDR2 FQNNGV. This CDR3 has 16 amino acids. Trimming left V 4 bases short and J 5 bases short, with 20 bases between. The CDR3 DNA is TGTGCCAGCAGCTCCCGCGGGGGCCAACTCGCCGAGACCCAGTACTTC. It translates to CASSSRGGQLAETQYF.

V and J are TRBV12-3 or TRBV12-4 and TRBJ1-3; no reliable D call. The CDR3 spans 15 residues. Trimming stripped 3 bases from V and 2 bases from J, with 11 bases between. CDR3 protein: CASSFDVTTGNTIYF. The DNA of the CDR3 is TGTGCCAGCAGTTTCGACGTCACTACTGGAAACACCATATATTTT.

This clonotype has just a few counts. V usage is TRBV12-3 or TRBV12-4 and J usage is TRBJ1-6, with a weak D call TRBD1 (5 bases). This CDR3 spans 17 amino acids. Trimming removed 3 bases at V and 9 bases at J, with 21 bases between. The CDR3 spells CASSFRGRAYSTSPLHF. CDR3 DNA: TGTGCCAGCAGTTTTAGGGGCAGGGCGTATTCTACTTCACCCCTCCACTTT.

The chain uses TRBV11-2 and TRBJ1-6; no clear D gene. Deletions cut 7 bases from V and 7 bases from J, with 11 bases between. The CDR3 contains 13 residues. Germline CDR1 SGHAT, CDR2 FQNNGV. The DNA of the CDR3 is TGTGCCAGCACATCCGGTGGCAATTCACCCCTCCACTTT. It translates to CASTSGGNSPLHF.

This chain uses TRBV15 with TRBJ2-6, with a weak D call TRBD1 (5 bases). V gave up 0 bases and J gave up 2 bases, with 5 bases separating them. This CDR3 is 15 amino acids long. Looked up from germline, CDR1 is LNHNV and CDR2 is YYDKDF (reference sequence). CDR3 nucleotides: TGTGCCACCAGCAGAGAGACAGCTGGGGCCAACGTCCTGACTTTC. Its protein is CATSRETAGANVLTF.

The chain has TRBV9 and TRBJ2-5; D gene uncertain. This CDR3 has 15 residues. CDR1 SGDLS and CDR2 YYNGEE come from the germline V gene. V lost 4 bases and J 2 bases, leaving 15 bases between the germline ends. The CDR3 DNA sequence: TGTGCCAGCAGCCTAATGGGGTTTCAACAAGAGACCCAGTACTTC. This codes for CASSLMGFQQETQYF.

This clonotype was seen many times. CDR3 in DNA: TGCAGTGGGGAGAGGACTAGCACAGATACGCAGTATTTT. Protein sequence: CSGERTSTDTQYF. The genes are TRBV20-1 and TRBJ2-3, with TRBD2 as a possible D gene (5 bases). The CDR3 runs to 13 residues. Trimming pared 7 bases from V and 0 bases from J, leaving 11 bases between. Germline loops: CDR1 DFQATT, CDR2 SNEGSKA (reference sequence).

This clonotype was picked up many times. The rearrangement joins TRBV6-4 to TRBJ1-2; D not resolved. The CDR3 runs to 13 residues. Looked up from germline, CDR1 is MRHNA and CDR2 is SNTAGT. V was trimmed by 6 bases and J by 6 bases, leaving 14 bases between them. CDR3: CASRGFGLDGYTF. CDR3 DNA sequence: TGTGCCAGCAGAGGTTTTGGATTGGATGGCTACACCTTC.